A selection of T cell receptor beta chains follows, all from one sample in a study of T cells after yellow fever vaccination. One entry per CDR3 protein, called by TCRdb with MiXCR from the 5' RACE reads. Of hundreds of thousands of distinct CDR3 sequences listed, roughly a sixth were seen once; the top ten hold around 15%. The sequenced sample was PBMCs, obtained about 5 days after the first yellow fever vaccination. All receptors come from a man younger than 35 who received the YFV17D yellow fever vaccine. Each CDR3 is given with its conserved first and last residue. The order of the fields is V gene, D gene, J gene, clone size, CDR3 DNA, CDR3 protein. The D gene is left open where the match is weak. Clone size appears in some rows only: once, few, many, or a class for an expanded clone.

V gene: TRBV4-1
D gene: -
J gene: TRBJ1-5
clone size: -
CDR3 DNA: TGCGCCAGCAGCCAAGTCCCCCCATGGGCTTCCAGCAATCAGCCCCAGCATTTT
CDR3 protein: CASSQVPPWASSNQPQHF

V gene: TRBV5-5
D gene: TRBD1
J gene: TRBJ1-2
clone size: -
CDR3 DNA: TGTGCCAGCAGCTTGAGGACAGGGAACTATGGCTACACCTTC
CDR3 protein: CASSLRTGNYGYTF

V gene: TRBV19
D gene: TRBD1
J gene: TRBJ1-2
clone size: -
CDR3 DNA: TGTGCCAGCTGGACAGGGCTACGCTACACCTTC
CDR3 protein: CASWTGLRYTF

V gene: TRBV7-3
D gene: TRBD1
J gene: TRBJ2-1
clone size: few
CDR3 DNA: TGTGCCAGCAGCTTAACTTATGGGACAGCCAATGAGCAGTTCTTC
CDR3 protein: CASSLTYGTANEQFF

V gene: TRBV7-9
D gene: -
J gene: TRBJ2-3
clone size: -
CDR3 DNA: TGTGCCAGCAGCTCCACCGTTTTACGCACAGATACGCAGTATTTT
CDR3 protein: CASSSTVLRTDTQYF

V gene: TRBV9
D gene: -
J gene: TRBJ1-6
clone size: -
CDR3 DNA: TGTGCCAGCAGCACTCGGAATTCACCCCTCCACTTT
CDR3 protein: CASSTRNSPLHF

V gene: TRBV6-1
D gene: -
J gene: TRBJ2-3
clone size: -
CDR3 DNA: TGTGCCAGCAGCCGTACTAAAGTAAGCACAGATACGCAGTATTTT
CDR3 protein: CASSRTKVSTDTQYF

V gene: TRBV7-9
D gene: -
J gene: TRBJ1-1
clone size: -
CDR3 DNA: TGTGCCAGCAGCCCCGGAGGTACAACTTTCTTT
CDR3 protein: CASSPGGTTFF

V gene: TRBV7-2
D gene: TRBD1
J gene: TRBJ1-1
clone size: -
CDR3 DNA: TGTGCCAGCAGCCTCTTGGCCGGGACAGGGGCTGGCACTGAAGCTTTCTTT
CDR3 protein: CASSLLAGTGAGTEAFF

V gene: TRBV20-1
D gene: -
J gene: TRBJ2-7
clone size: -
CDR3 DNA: TGCAGTGCTCAGGCCCCCGGGACGAACTACGAGCAGTACTTC
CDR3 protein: CSAQAPGTNYEQYF

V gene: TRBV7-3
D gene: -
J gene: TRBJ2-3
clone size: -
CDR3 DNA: TGTGCCAGCAGCTTAAATCGCAAGGGGCTAGCTGGGGATACGCAGTATTTT
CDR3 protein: CASSLNRKGLAGDTQYF

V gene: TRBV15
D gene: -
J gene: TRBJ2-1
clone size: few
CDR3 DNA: TGTGCCACCAGCAGAGATCCCCCGTCCTACAATGAGCAGTTCTTC
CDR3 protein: CATSRDPPSYNEQFF

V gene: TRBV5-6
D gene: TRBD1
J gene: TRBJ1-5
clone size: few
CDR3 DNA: TGTGCCAGCAGTAAAGGACAGGGGGCGTCCCAGCCCCAGCATTTT
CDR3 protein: CASSKGQGASQPQHF

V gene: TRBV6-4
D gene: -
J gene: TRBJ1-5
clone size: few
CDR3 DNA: TGTGCCAGGAGATATCAGCCCCAGCATTTT
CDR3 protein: CARRYQPQHF

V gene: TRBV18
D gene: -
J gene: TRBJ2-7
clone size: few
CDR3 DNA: TGTGCCAGCTCACCCGACGAAGCGGGTTACGAGCAGTACTTC
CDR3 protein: CASSPDEAGYEQYF

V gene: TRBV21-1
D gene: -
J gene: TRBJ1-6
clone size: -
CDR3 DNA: TGTGCCAGCAGCAAACCCGCGGGAAGACTCCCTAATTCACCCCTCCACTTT
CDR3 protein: CASSKPAGRLPNSPLHF

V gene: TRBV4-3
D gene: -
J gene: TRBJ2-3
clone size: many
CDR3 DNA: TGCGCCAGCAGCCAAGATTGGCCAGGGGGCACAGATACGCAGTATTTT
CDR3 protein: CASSQDWPGGTDTQYF

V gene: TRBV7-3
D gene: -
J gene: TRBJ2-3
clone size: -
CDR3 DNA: TGTGCCAGCGGGGCAACTAGCACAGATACGCAGTATTTT
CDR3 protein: CASGATSTDTQYF

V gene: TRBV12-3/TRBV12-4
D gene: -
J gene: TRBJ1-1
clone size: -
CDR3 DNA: TGTGCCAGCAAATTGGTAGGACCGAACACTGAAGCTTTCTTT
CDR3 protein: CASKLVGPNTEAFF

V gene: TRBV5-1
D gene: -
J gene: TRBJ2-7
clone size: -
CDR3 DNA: TGCGCCAGCAGCAACTACTACGAGCAGTACTTC
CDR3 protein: CASSNYYEQYF